Following are 8 T cell receptor beta chains from one sample sequenced in a study of cytomegalovirus exposure and HLA in healthy donors. The PCR made use of 60 Vbeta and 13 Jbeta primers. Data came from immunoSEQ multiplex PCR; TCRdb stores just in-frame clones and leaves some out. The table shows approximately 150,000 clones, with 70% to 80% occurring only once. The sequenced sample was PBMCs. All receptors come from a female donor in good health and CMV-seronegative.

The chain couples TRBV13 to TRBJ1-6, with 8 bases aligning to TRBD1. Germline values: CDR1 PRHDT, CDR2 FYEKMQ (reference sequence). V lost 4 bases, J lost 5 bases, and 7 bases stayed unmatched. This CDR3 contains 16 residues. Here the CDR3 DNA reads TGTGCCAGCAGCTCCTCCGGGACAGGCGATAATTCACCCCTCCACTTT. Protein: CASSSSGTGDNSPLHF.

V gene TRBV5-1 combines with J gene TRBJ2-3; TRBD1 matches 9 bases. V lost 4 bases to trimming and J lost 2 bases; unmatched junction nucleotides: 5. The germline V gene has CDR1 SGHRS and CDR2 YFSETQ. This CDR3 contains 15 residues. CDR3 residues: CASSVGQGSTDTQYF. The CDR3 DNA is TGCGCCAGCAGCGTGGGACAGGGCTCCACAGATACGCAGTATTTT.

The V call is TRBV15, the J call TRBJ1-1; D may be TRBD1 (6 bases). The CDR3 has 16 amino acids. V was shortened by 3 bases and J by 0 bases, with 14 bases between the two germline ends. Germline CDR1 and CDR2: LNHNV and YYDKDF (reference sequence). CDR3 protein: CATSREAGVMNTEAFF. In nucleotides, the CDR3 is TGTGCCACCAGCAGGGAGGCAGGGGTCATGAACACTGAAGCTTTCTTT.

This chain joins TRBV19 and TRBJ2-7; 11 positions match TRBD1. Germline V gene data show CDR1 as LNHDA and CDR2 as SQIVND (reference sequence). The CDR3 sequence is 18 residues long. The trim removed 5 bases at V and 0 bases at J, leaving 12 bases unmatched. For the CDR3, the DNA is TGTGCCAGTAGTCGAAATTGGGGTGGGACAGGGGGCTCCTACGAGCAGTACTTC. This sequence encodes CASSRNWGGTGGSYEQYF.

The chain recombines TRBV9 with TRBJ2-3; possible D gene TRBD1, 5 bases. V lost 0 bases and J 3 bases, leaving 14 bases between the germline ends. The CDR3 covers 16 residues. The V gene's germline CDR1 is SGDLS and CDR2 YYNGEE. The CDR3 loop reads CASSVASGYGTDTQYF. Here the CDR3 DNA reads TGTGCCAGCAGCGTAGCTTCAGGGTATGGAACAGATACGCAGTATTTT.

V usage is TRBV5-6 and J usage is TRBJ1-1, with 7 bases matching TRBD1. Germline V gene lookup returns CDR1 SGHDT and CDR2 YYEEEE. The trim removed 4 bases at V and 0 bases at J, leaving 9 bases unmatched. The CDR3 is 16 amino acids. CDR3 sequence: CASSPTGDLVNTEAFF. CDR3 DNA sequence: TGTGCCAGCAGCCCCACAGGGGATTTGGTGAACACTGAAGCTTTCTTT.

V gene TRBV6-6 combines with J gene TRBJ1-5; D gene uncertain. The CDR3 sequence is 14 residues long. Trimming took 0 bases from V and 2 from J, leaving 5 bases between them. The germline V gene encodes CDR1 MNHNY and CDR2 SVGAGI (reference sequence). CDR3 nucleotides: TGTGCCAGCAGTTACTCGGGCGGCAATCAGCCCCAGCATTTT. Its protein is CASSYSGGNQPQHF.

The chain combines TRBV6-1 with TRBJ2-7; 7 positions agree with TRBD1. J was trimmed by 2 bases and V by 7 bases; bases with no gene match: 2. CDR1 MNHNS and CDR2 SASEGT come from the germline V gene. This CDR3 is built from 12 residues. The CDR3 sequence: CASTGQAYEQYF. In DNA, the CDR3 is TGTGCCAGCACCGGACAGGCCTACGAGCAGTACTTC.